The 9 T cell receptor beta chains in this list originate from one sample, sequenced in a study of blood T cell repertoires in COVID-19. Generated by immunoSEQ multiplex PCR, the TCRdb table keeps only in-frame clones and is missing some. The table has roughly 100,000 clones, roughly 82% seen once. The sample comprised peripheral blood. All receptors derive from a human donor in a cohort sampled during active COVID-19.

The V and J genes are TRBV7-8 and TRBJ1-3, with D tentatively TRBD1 (5 bases). Germline V CDR1 and CDR2: SGHVS, FQNEAQ. The CDR3 runs 15 residues. Trimming left V 0 bases short and J 3 bases short, with 9 bases between. This CDR3 reads CASSLAGTFGNTIYF. Here the CDR3 DNA reads TGTGCCAGCAGCTTAGCCGGGACTTTTGGAAACACCATATATTTT.

The rearrangement uses TRBV27 and TRBJ2-3, with D perhaps matching TRBD2 (6 bases). CDR3 length: 16 residues. The ends were cut back, 2 bases at V and 2 bases at J, with 14 bases in the middle. CDR1 and CDR2 from the germline V gene are MNHEY and SMNVEV (reference sequence). CDR3 DNA: TGTGCCAGCAGTTTAATGCGGGGACCAATCACAGATACGCAGTATTTT. This translates into CASSLMRGPITDTQYF.

This chain links TRBV5-1 with TRBJ2-3; D is possibly TRBD1 (5 bases). Trimming left V 0 bases short and J 1 base short, with 12 bases between. The CDR3 extends over 16 amino acids. Per germline, CDR1 SGHRS and CDR2 YFSETQ. The CDR3 loop is CASSLGAGLRTDTQYF. CDR3 sequence (DNA): TGCGCCAGCAGCTTGGGGGCAGGGCTACGCACAGATACGCAGTATTTT.

The rearrangement joins TRBV6-2 or TRBV6-3 to TRBJ2-7; 7 nucleotides align to TRBD1. This CDR3 spans 14 amino acids. V lost 5 bases to trimming and J lost 5 bases; unmatched junction nucleotides: 9. The germline V gene encodes CDR1 MNHEY and CDR2 SVGEGT. The CDR3 coding sequence is TGTGCCAGCAGTCGAGACAGGGTGGAAAACGAGCAGTACTTC. It specifies CASSRDRVENEQYF.

This sequence joins TRBV29-1 and TRBJ1-2; possible D gene TRBD1, 6 bases. Between the trimmed V and J ends, which lost 7 bases and 5 bases, there was a span of 17 bases. The CDR3 loop spans 13 amino acids. CDR1 is SQVTM, CDR2 ANQGSEA, per germline. The CDR3 nucleotides are TGCAGCGCCCGATCCGGCCAGGGGTATGGCTACACCTTC. Its protein is CSARSGQGYGYTF.

This clone was detected once. This chain connects TRBV5-6 to TRBJ2-3; the match to TRBD2 covers 8 bases. After removal of 0 bases from V and 0 bases from J, the junction contained 6 bases not matched to a gene. The CDR3 is made up of 17 amino acids. CDR1 and CDR2 from the germline V gene are SGHDT and YYEEEE. The CDR3 DNA reads TGTGCCAGCAGCTTGGGGCTGGCTAGCGGGAGCACAGATACGCAGTATTTT. It codes for CASSLGLASGSTDTQYF.

The V call is TRBV10-3, the J call TRBJ1-1; tentative D call: TRBD1 (6 bases). CDR3 length: 14 amino acids. Per germline, CDR1 ENHRY and CDR2 SYGVKD. V was clipped by 5 bases and J by 0 bases, with 10 bases between them. The CDR3 region has the DNA TGTGCCATCAGTCGGACAGAGATGAACACTGAAGCTTTCTTT. Translating gives CAISRTEMNTEAFF.

The gene calls are TRBV28 and TRBJ1-2, with 7 bases aligning to TRBD1. Germline V lookup: CDR1 MDHEN, CDR2 SYDVKM. Trimming removed 2 bases from V and 4 bases from J; junction bases left unmatched: 7. The CDR3 has 15 residues. This CDR3 reads CASSLTAGGVYGYTF. The CDR3 DNA sequence: TGTGCCAGCAGTTTAACGGCAGGGGGTGTCTATGGCTACACCTTC.

The chain is built from TRBV9 and TRBJ2-5; D is unclear. This CDR3 comprises 13 residues. V lost 0 bases to trimming and J lost 1 base, with 4 bases between them. The germline gives CDR1 SGDLS, CDR2 YYNGEE. The CDR3 region is CASSVAIQETQYF. The CDR3 region has the DNA TGTGCCAGCAGCGTAGCTATCCAAGAGACCCAGTACTTC.